This T cell receptor beta chain stems from a study of T cells after yellow fever vaccination. Across the study: With SMART-Seq v4 Ultra Low Input, the fractions containing low cell numbers were prepared. Overall study results and limits: At less than 97% for CD4 and almost 90% for CD8, most primary-vaccination clones showed up again after the booster.

5'RACE template switching produced TCR cDNA carrying a universal primer site and UMIs. TCRdb independently ran MiXCR on the 5' RACE reads; one entry per CDR3 protein. In the table there are about 350,000 distinct CDR3 sequences, approximately 8% of which are singletons. With V trimmed by 5 bases and J by 2 bases, 12 bases remained unmatched. Looked up from germline, CDR1 is KGHDR and CDR2 is SFDVKD. The CDR3 is made up of 17 amino acids. Worth noting for this clonotype: The target antigen is unknown.

V and J are TRBV24-1 and TRBJ2-5, with 8 positions matching TRBD2. This clonotype originated in a young man who received the YFV17D yellow fever vaccine. Sample: PBMCs, taken more than 40 days after the first yellow fever vaccination. The CDR3 sequence: CATSARGDLPEQETQYF. The CDR3 bases are TGTGCCACCAGTGCGCGGGGGGACCTTCCGGAGCAAGAGACCCAGTACTTC.